The 18 T cell receptor beta chains below were found in one sample sequenced in a study of blood T cell repertoires in COVID-19. The table came from immunoSEQ multiplex PCR; TCRdb's copy has only in-frame clones and leaves some out. The repertoire includes roughly 390,000 clones, around 87% of them detected once, and more than 9% sits in the top ten. The specimen sequenced was peripheral blood. The receptors come from a woman aged 25 to 39 with COVID-19, enrolled during active disease.

The V call is TRBV11-2, the J call TRBJ2-5; TRBD2 matches at 8 bases. Germline assignment: CDR1 SGHAT and CDR2 FQNNGV. The length of the CDR3 is 14 residues. The trim removed 5 bases at V and 5 bases at J, leaving 7 bases unmatched. The chain's CDR3 is CASSESGSWETQYF. The CDR3 nucleotides read TGTGCCAGCAGCGAAAGCGGGAGCTGGGAGACCCAGTACTTC.

The chain couples TRBV15 to TRBJ2-1; 7 positions match TRBD2. There are 16 residues in the CDR3. V trimming: 3 bases; J trimming: 9 bases; junction bases outside the gene matches: 14. In germline, CDR1 is LNHNV, CDR2 YYDKDF (reference sequence). CDR3 bases: TGTGCCACCAGCAGCCATTTTGGGGGGGGAGTCGTTGAGCAGTTCTTC. Its protein is CATSSHFGGGVVEQFF. Drawing the rest from reference TRBV15 and TRBJ2-1, the complete variable domain is DAMVIQNPRYQVTQFGKPVTLSCSQTLNHNVMYWYQQKSSQAPKLLFHYYDKDFNNEADTPDNFQSRRPNTSFCFLDIRSPGLGDTAMYLCATSSHFGGGVVEQFFGPGTRLTVL.

On this clone itself: Within the sample, other DNA sequences also encode this same CDR3. The genes are TRBV4-3 and TRBJ1-1, with a possible D match to TRBD1 (5 bases). Between the trimmed V and J ends, which lost 1 base and 1 base, there was a span of 7 bases. CDR3 size: 14 residues. The germline V gene encodes CDR1 LGHNA and CDR2 YSLEER. The CDR3 here is CASSQGGGNTEAFF. The CDR3 DNA is TGCGCCAGCAGCCAAGGGGGCGGGAACACTGAAGCTTTCTTT.

This sequence joins TRBV5-6 and TRBJ2-3; 8 nucleotides match TRBD1. CDR1 is SGHDT and CDR2 is YYEEEE in the germline V gene. The CDR3 is made up of 13 amino acids. V gave up 4 bases and J gave up 3 bases; unmatched junction bases: 1. The CDR3 loop is CASSRTGTDTQYF. The CDR3 DNA reads TGTGCCAGCAGCCGGACAGGGACAGATACGCAGTATTTT.

The V and J genes are TRBV2 and TRBJ1-1, with D possibly matching TRBD1 (5 bases). Per the germline V gene, CDR1 is SNHLY and CDR2 is FYNNEI. The V gene lost 4 bases and the J gene lost 7 bases, with 13 bases spanning the gap. The length of the CDR3 is 13 residues. CDR3 loop: CASSGQLSGEAFF. The CDR3 DNA sequence: TGTGCCAGCAGTGGACAGCTATCAGGTGAAGCTTTCTTT.

The chain joins TRBV11-2 to TRBJ2-7, with a possible D match to TRBD1 (6 bases). V was trimmed by 6 bases and J by 3 bases, leaving 12 bases between them. CDR3 length: 13 amino acids. The germline gives CDR1 SGHAT, CDR2 FQNNGV. In DNA, the CDR3 is TGTGCCAGCAGGGACAGCAAGTTCTACGAGCAGTACTTC. Amino acid sequence: CASRDSKFYEQYF.

Only one count was recorded for this clone. This chain links TRBV6-1 with TRBJ2-3; TRBD2 matches 7 bases. After removal of 1 base from V and 3 bases from J, the junction contained 10 bases not matched to a gene. Germline V gene lookup returns CDR1 MNHNS and CDR2 SASEGT. The CDR3 covers 17 residues. CDR3 sequence (DNA): TGTGCCAGCAGTGAAGGGCACGGGGGGTGGAAGACAGATACGCAGTATTTT. Translated: CASSEGHGGWKTDTQYF.

The chain is built from TRBV3-1 (or the pseudogene TRBV3-2) and TRBJ1-6; 7 nucleotides line up with TRBD1. Germline V gives CDR1 LGHDT, CDR2 YNNKEL (reference sequence). The V gene end was trimmed by 4 bases and the J gene end by 10 bases; junction bases not matched to a gene: 7. This CDR3 region has 14 residues. The CDR3 DNA follows: TGTGCCAGCAGCCTGACAGGGCTGGGCTCACCCCTCCACTTT. Its protein is CASSLTGLGSPLHF.

The rearrangement uses TRBV2 and TRBJ1-2; TRBD1 is a possible D gene (5 bases). Trimming stripped 8 bases from V and 0 bases from J, with 10 bases between. Germline V gene lookup returns CDR1 SNHLY and CDR2 FYNNEI. The CDR3 covers 13 residues. The CDR3 is CASQGVTNYGYTF. CDR3 coding DNA: TGTGCCAGCCAAGGGGTCACTAACTATGGCTACACCTTC.

The chain is built from TRBV7-6 and TRBJ2-2; TRBD1 aligns across 10 bases. V lost 0 bases to trimming and J lost 3 bases; unmatched junction nucleotides: 1. Germline-derived CDR1 and CDR2 are SGHVS and FNYEAQ. CDR3 length equals 16 residues. The CDR3 nucleotides are TGTGCCAGCAGCTTAGCGGGGACAGGGGACACCGGGGAGCTGTTTTTT. This gives the protein CASSLAGTGDTGELFF.

This clone was counted between two and nine times. The CDR3 loop is CASSFFDSTSYEQYF. The CDR3 nucleotides are TGTGCCAGCAGTTTTTTTGACAGCACTTCCTACGAGCAGTACTTC. The gene calls are TRBV28 and TRBJ2-7, with D possibly TRBD1 on 5 matching bases. The germline V gene encodes CDR1 MDHEN and CDR2 SYDVKM. Trimming took off 3 bases at V and 1 base at J, with 13 bases between the two ends. This CDR3 is built from 15 residues.

V gene TRBV30 combines with J gene TRBJ2-3; D might be TRBD2 (6 bases). The V end was cut by 3 bases, the J end by 9 bases, with 13 bases between. Germline loops: CDR1 GTSNPN, CDR2 SVGIG (reference sequence). This CDR3 spans 12 amino acids. The CDR3 nucleotides are TGTGCCTGGAGGCGACTAGTTGGGACGCAGTATTTT. Translating gives CAWRRLVGTQYF.

The chain recombines TRBV28 with TRBJ2-7, with 8 bases lining up with TRBD2. Losses at the gene ends were 3 bases for V and 2 bases for J; bases not matched to a gene: 15. CDR3 size: 18 residues. Germline CDR1 is MDHEN and CDR2 is SYDVKM. This CDR3 is CASSFWSPPGLVPYEQYF. CDR3 DNA sequence: TGTGCCAGCAGTTTTTGGTCCCCCCCGGGACTAGTCCCCTACGAGCAGTACTTC.

This clone has a single count. The genes are TRBV28 and TRBJ1-3, with 12 bases identical to TRBD1. Germline CDR1 reads MDHEN; CDR2 reads SYDVKM. There are 16 residues in the CDR3. Trimming at V came to 2 bases and at J to 4 bases, leaving 3 bases not matched to a gene. In DNA, the CDR3 is TGTGCCAGCAGTTTAGGGACAGGGGGCTTCGGAAACACCATATATTTT. It translates to CASSLGTGGFGNTIYF.

The chain combines TRBV18 with TRBJ2-7; possible D gene TRBD2, 6 bases. V lost 4 bases, J lost 4 bases, and 17 bases lay in between. Germline lookup yields CDR1 KGHSH and CDR2 LQKENI. This CDR3 comprises 15 residues. DNA of the CDR3: TGTGCCAGCTCACTCAACGTGGGAGGAGGATACGAGCAGTACTTC. Its protein is CASSLNVGGGYEQYF.

The chain combines TRBV18 with TRBJ2-1; 13 bases are shared with TRBD2. The junction had 4 bases not matched to a gene; V was cut back by 3 bases and J by 8 bases. Germline V gene lookup returns CDR1 KGHSH and CDR2 LQKENI. This CDR3 contains 15 residues. The chain's CDR3 is CASSPPTSGRDEQFF. CDR3 in DNA: TGTGCCAGCTCACCGCCTACTAGCGGGAGGGATGAGCAGTTCTTC.

This rearrangement joins TRBV10-3 to TRBJ2-7; 7 nucleotides match TRBD1. The V gene's germline CDR1 is ENHRY and CDR2 SYGVKD. The CDR3 totals 15 residues. The ends lost 2 bases at V and 4 bases at J; junction bases unmatched: 8. The CDR3 sequence is CAISEPRQGGYEQYF. For the CDR3, the DNA is TGTGCCATCAGTGAGCCCCGACAGGGTGGGTACGAGCAGTACTTC.

The rearrangement joins TRBV7-2 to TRBJ2-1, with D unresolved. Germline V gene sequence: CDR1 SGHTA, CDR2 FQGNSA. V shed 1 base and J shed 10 bases, with 11 bases lying between them. CDR3 size: 13 residues. The CDR3 spells CASSLGALLEQFF. The CDR3, as DNA: TGTGCCAGCAGCTTAGGGGCTTTGCTCGAGCAGTTCTTC.